A single sample gave rise to the 22 T cell receptor beta chains below, sequenced in a study of blood T cell repertoires in COVID-19. Clones were read by immunoSEQ multiplex PCR, and TCRdb kept only the in-frame ones, dropping some. The sample has around 230,000 clones, roughly 85% seen once; the top ten hold 2.6%. The source material was peripheral blood. These receptors came from a woman in her 70s with active or convalescent COVID-19.

V is TRBV6-5 and J is TRBJ1-2; possibly TRBD1 for D (6 bases). The CDR3 is 14 residues long. Trimming took 6 bases from V and 2 from J, leaving 13 bases between them. The V gene's germline CDR1 is MNHEY and CDR2 SVGAGI. CDR3 sequence (DNA): TGTGCCAGCAGGGCCCCCGGGACAAACTATGGCTACACCTTC. Protein: CASRAPGTNYGYTF.

The V gene is TRBV28, the J gene TRBJ2-1, with D unresolved. The germline V gene encodes CDR1 MDHEN and CDR2 SYDVKM. The CDR3 is 12 residues long. Trimming cost V 4 bases and J 3 bases, with 4 bases left between them. The chain's CDR3 is CASSSNYNEQFF. The CDR3 DNA follows: TGTGCCAGCAGTTCCAACTACAATGAGCAGTTCTTC.

The V and J genes are TRBV5-1 and TRBJ2-5, with unresolved D. V dropped 4 bases and J dropped 4 bases, with 11 bases sitting between them. The CDR3 length is 13 residues. CDR1 and CDR2 from the germline V gene are SGHRS and YFSETQ. Written as DNA, the CDR3 is TGCGCCAGCAGCCGGCTAGATCGAGAGACCCAGTACTTC. This sequence encodes CASSRLDRETQYF.

The chain uses TRBV15 and TRBJ1-4; D gene ambiguous. The length of the CDR3 is 16 residues. Trimming shortened V by 0 bases and J by 0 bases, and 8 bases separated the two germline ends. From germline, CDR1 is LNHNV and CDR2 YYDKDF (reference sequence). The DNA of the CDR3 is TGTGCCACCAGCAGAGATATTCGTGCAACTAATGAAAAACTGTTTTTT. Protein product: CATSRDIRATNEKLFF.

This chain joins TRBV28 and TRBJ2-6, with TRBD1 as a possible D gene (6 bases). V lost 0 bases, J lost 4 bases, and 7 bases lay in between. Germline V gene data show CDR1 as MDHEN and CDR2 as SYDVKM. The CDR3 has 15 residues. CDR3 loop: CASSLWGTGANVLTF. DNA of the CDR3: TGTGCCAGCAGTTTATGGGGGACAGGGGCCAACGTCCTGACTTTC.

This chain links TRBV5-1 with TRBJ2-5; unclear D gene. The ends were cut back, 4 bases at V and 5 bases at J, with 12 bases in the middle. Germline lookup yields CDR1 SGHRS and CDR2 YFSETQ. The CDR3 extends over 13 amino acids. Here the CDR3 DNA reads TGCGCCAGCAGCCCGGGTCCGACGGAGACCCAGTACTTC. It specifies CASSPGPTETQYF.

The V gene is TRBV12-5, the J gene TRBJ1-1; no reliable D call. Trimming stripped 0 bases from V and 7 bases from J, with 6 bases between. Germline values: CDR1 LGHNT, CDR2 FRNRAP. The CDR3 runs to 12 residues. The CDR3 protein is CASGLVWHEAFF. CDR3 bases: TGTGCTAGTGGTTTGGTGTGGCATGAAGCTTTCTTT.

V usage is TRBV5-4 and J usage is TRBJ2-1; 7 bases match TRBD1. CDR3 length: 15 residues. CDR1 and CDR2 (germline): SGHNT, YYREEE (reference sequence). Trimming took 1 base from V and 2 from J; bases not matched to a gene: 3. Written as DNA, the CDR3 is TGTGCCAGCAGCTTGTCACAGGGGACCTACAATGAGCAGTTCTTC. It specifies CASSLSQGTYNEQFF.

The rearrangement links TRBV7-2 to TRBJ2-7; D is perhaps TRBD1 (5 bases). V was shortened by 4 bases and J by 3 bases, with 13 bases between the two germline ends. Per the germline V gene, CDR1 is SGHTA and CDR2 is FQGNSA. The CDR3 contains 14 residues. The CDR3 reads CASSSPQGFYEQYF. Written as DNA, the CDR3 is TGTGCCAGCAGCTCGCCGCAGGGTTTCTACGAGCAGTACTTC.

About this clone: The junction departs from germline at one end; a sequencing error may be responsible. The chain uses TRBV6-2 or TRBV6-3 and TRBJ1-2; D remains unclear. There are 11 residues in the CDR3. CDR1 MNHEY and CDR2 SVGEGT come from the germline V gene. The CDR3 bases are TGTGCCAGCAGCCACTCGGGGAGGTCCGACTTC. Its translation: CASSHSGRSDF.

The rearrangement links TRBV3-1 (or the pseudogene TRBV3-2) to TRBJ1-1, with TRBD1 matching 9 bases. The CDR3 length is 14 residues. V shed 4 bases and J 4 bases; nucleotides not matched to a gene: 4. The germline V gene has CDR1 LGHDT and CDR2 YNNKEL (reference sequence). The CDR3 here is CASSLGTGSTEAFF. The DNA for the CDR3 is TGTGCCAGCAGCCTGGGGACAGGGAGCACTGAAGCTTTCTTT.

The chain links TRBV18 to TRBJ2-3; 9 nucleotides line up with TRBD1. V shed 2 bases and J 3 bases; nucleotides not matched to a gene: 3. The CDR3 consists of 15 residues. Germline values: CDR1 KGHSH, CDR2 LQKENI. CDR3 DNA: TGTGCCAGCTCACCAGGGACAGGGATTACAGATACGCAGTATTTT. Translation gives CASSPGTGITDTQYF.

The V gene is TRBV12-5, the J gene TRBJ2-1; 12 nucleotides line up with TRBD2. V dropped 7 bases and J dropped 1; count of bases not matched to a gene: 14. The CDR3 spans 19 residues. Germline V CDR1 and CDR2: LGHNT, FRNRAP. The CDR3, as DNA: TGTGCTAGTGTCCCTCGACTAGCGGGGGTCCCCGGGTCCTACAATGAGCAGTTCTTC. It codes for CASVPRLAGVPGSYNEQFF.

This sequence joins TRBV7-3 and TRBJ2-5; possible D gene TRBD2, 5 bases. V gave up 2 bases and J gave up 5 bases, with 12 bases separating them. CDR3 length equals 14 residues. Germline lookup yields CDR1 SGHTA and CDR2 FQGTGA. CDR3 sequence reads: CASSLWAGGETQYF. The CDR3 nucleotides read TGTGCCAGCAGCTTATGGGCGGGCGGGGAGACCCAGTACTTC.

The V call is TRBV5-4, the J call TRBJ2-6; D is ambiguous. Trimming left V 1 base short and J 0 bases short, with 8 bases between. This CDR3 region has 16 residues. Germline CDR1 and CDR2: SGHNT and YYREEE (reference sequence). CDR3 region: CASSLRAGSGANVLTF. As DNA, the CDR3 is TGTGCCAGCAGCTTGCGCGCCGGCTCTGGGGCCAACGTCCTGACTTTC.

The chain has TRBV19 and TRBJ2-7; TRBD1 matches 8 bases. V gave up 2 bases and J gave up 6 bases; unmatched junction bases: 6. CDR1 LNHDA and CDR2 SQIVND come from the germline V gene (reference sequence). The CDR3 is 14 residues long. The CDR3 DNA reads as TGTGCCAGTAGTATACAGGGGGCACGGTCCGAGCAGTACTTC. Encoded protein: CASSIQGARSEQYF.

The rearrangement links TRBV11-2 to TRBJ1-1, with D uncertain. Trimming took off 5 bases at V and 5 bases at J, with 15 bases between the two ends. The CDR3 has 14 amino acids. Germline-derived CDR1 and CDR2 are SGHAT and FQNNGV. CDR3 region: CASSPIVWRTEAFF. The CDR3 region has the DNA TGTGCCAGCAGCCCGATCGTGTGGAGGACTGAAGCTTTCTTT.

V usage is TRBV28 and J usage is TRBJ2-3; tentative D call: TRBD2 (5 bases). CDR1 is MDHEN, CDR2 SYDVKM, per germline. Trimming shortened V by 7 bases and J by 3 bases, and 8 bases separated the two germline ends. The CDR3 covers 12 residues. CDR3 DNA: TGTGCCAGCACGGGGTGGACAGATACGCAGTATTTT. Translating it yields CASTGWTDTQYF.

This rearrangement joins TRBV5-4 to TRBJ1-2; D might be TRBD1 (5 bases). The CDR3 runs 13 residues. V lost 1 base and J lost 5, with 9 bases in between. The germline gives CDR1 SGHNT, CDR2 YYREEE (reference sequence). The CDR3 DNA sequence: TGTGCCAGCAGCTTGACAGGTTCATATGGCTACACCTTC. Amino acids: CASSLTGSYGYTF.

V is TRBV5-1 and J is TRBJ2-3; TRBD2 matches 10 bases. The V gene's germline CDR1 is SGHRS and CDR2 YFSETQ. Trimming at V came to 4 bases and at J to 0 bases, leaving 8 bases not matched to a gene. The CDR3 contains 17 residues. The DNA for the CDR3 is TGCGCCAGCAGCCTAGCGGGGGCGGTATATAGCACAGATACGCAGTATTTT. It encodes CASSLAGAVYSTDTQYF.

The genes are TRBV6-1 and TRBJ2-3; 7 bases fit TRBD2. Per the germline V gene, CDR1 is MNHNS and CDR2 is SASEGT. The J segment lost 2 bases and the V segment lost 0 bases, leaving 2 bases of the junction unmatched. The CDR3 is 15 residues long. Written as DNA, the CDR3 is TGTGCCAGCAGTGAAGCGGGGGGGAACACAGATACGCAGTATTTT. Encoded protein: CASSEAGGNTDTQYF.

The chain recombines TRBV30 with TRBJ2-1; 13 bases are a match to TRBD2. CDR1 GTSNPN and CDR2 SVGIG come from the germline V gene (reference sequence). The V gene end was trimmed by 1 base and the J gene end by 4 bases; junction bases not matched to a gene: 1. This CDR3 has 15 residues. CDR3 loop: CAWSGTSGGYNEQFF. CDR3 DNA sequence: TGTGCCTGGAGTGGGACTAGCGGGGGTTACAATGAGCAGTTCTTC. Using reference TRBV30 and TRBJ2-1 for the parts outside the CDR3, the full variable domain is SQTIHQWPATLVQPVGSPLSLECTVEGTSNPNLYWYRQAAGRGLQLLFYSVGIGQISSEVPQNLSASRPQDRQFILSSKKLLLSDSGFYLCAWSGTSGGYNEQFFGPGTRLTVL.